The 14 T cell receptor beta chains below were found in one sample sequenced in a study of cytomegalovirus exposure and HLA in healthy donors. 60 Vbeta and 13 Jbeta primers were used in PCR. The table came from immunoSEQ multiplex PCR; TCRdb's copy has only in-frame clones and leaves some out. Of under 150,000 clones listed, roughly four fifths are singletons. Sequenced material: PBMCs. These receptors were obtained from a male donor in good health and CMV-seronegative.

CDR3 coding DNA: TGCGCCAGCAGCCAAGCAAACACTGAAGCTTTCTTT. Translated: CASSQANTEAFF. The rearrangement uses TRBV4-1 and TRBJ1-1, with D uncertain. The germline V and J ends were trimmed by 1 base and 2 bases, with 2 bases remaining between them. The CDR3 is 12 residues long. CDR1 is MGHRA and CDR2 is YSYEKL in the germline V gene.

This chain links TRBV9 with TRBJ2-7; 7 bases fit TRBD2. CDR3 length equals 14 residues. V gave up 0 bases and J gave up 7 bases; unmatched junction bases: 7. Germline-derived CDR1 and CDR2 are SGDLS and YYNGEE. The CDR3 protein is CASSVGLAEAEQYF. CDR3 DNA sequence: TGTGCCAGCAGCGTAGGACTAGCTGAGGCAGAGCAGTACTTC.

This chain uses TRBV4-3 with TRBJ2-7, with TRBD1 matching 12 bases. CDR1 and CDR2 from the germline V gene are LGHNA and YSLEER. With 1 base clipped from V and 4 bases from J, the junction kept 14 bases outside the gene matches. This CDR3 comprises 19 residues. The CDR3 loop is CASSQGGPGQGAENYEQYF. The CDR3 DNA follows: TGCGCCAGCAGCCAAGGGGGCCCGGGACAGGGGGCGGAAAATTACGAGCAGTACTTC.

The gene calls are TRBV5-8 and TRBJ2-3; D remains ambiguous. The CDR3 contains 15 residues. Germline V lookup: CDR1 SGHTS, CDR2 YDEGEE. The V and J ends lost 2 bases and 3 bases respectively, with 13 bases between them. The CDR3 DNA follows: TGTGCCAGCAGCTTACGGGTATTTGGTACAGATACGCAGTATTTT. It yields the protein CASSLRVFGTDTQYF.

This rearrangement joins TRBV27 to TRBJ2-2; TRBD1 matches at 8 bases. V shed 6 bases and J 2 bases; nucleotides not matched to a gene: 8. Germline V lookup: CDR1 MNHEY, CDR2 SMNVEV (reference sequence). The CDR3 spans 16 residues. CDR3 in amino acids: CASSLAGTGNTGELFF. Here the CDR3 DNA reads TGTGCCAGCAGCCTAGCCGGGACAGGAAACACCGGGGAGCTGTTTTTT.

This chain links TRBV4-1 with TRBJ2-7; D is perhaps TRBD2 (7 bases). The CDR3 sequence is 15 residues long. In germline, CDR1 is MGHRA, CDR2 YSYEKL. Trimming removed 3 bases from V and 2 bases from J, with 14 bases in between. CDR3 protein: CASSHKGGATYEQYF. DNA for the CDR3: TGCGCCAGCAGCCATAAGGGGGGGGCTACCTACGAGCAGTACTTC.

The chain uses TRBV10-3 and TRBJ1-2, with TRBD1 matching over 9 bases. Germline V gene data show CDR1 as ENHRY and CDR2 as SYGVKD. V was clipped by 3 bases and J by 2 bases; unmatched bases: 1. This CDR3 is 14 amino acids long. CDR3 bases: TGTGCCATCAGTGAACAGGGGGCGAACTATGGCTACACCTTC. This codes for CAISEQGANYGYTF.

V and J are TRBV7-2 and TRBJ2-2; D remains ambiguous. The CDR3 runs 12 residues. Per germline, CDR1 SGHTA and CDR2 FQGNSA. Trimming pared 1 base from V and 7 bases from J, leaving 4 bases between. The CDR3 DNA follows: TGTGCCAGCAGCTTAGACTTCGGGGAGCTGTTTTTT. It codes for CASSLDFGELFF.

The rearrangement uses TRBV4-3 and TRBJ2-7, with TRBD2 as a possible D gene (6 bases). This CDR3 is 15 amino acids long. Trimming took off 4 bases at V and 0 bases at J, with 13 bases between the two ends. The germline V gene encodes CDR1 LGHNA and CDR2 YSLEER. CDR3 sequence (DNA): TGCGCCAGCAGCCGGGAGACTAGGGCCTCCTACGAGCAGTACTTC. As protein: CASSRETRASYEQYF.

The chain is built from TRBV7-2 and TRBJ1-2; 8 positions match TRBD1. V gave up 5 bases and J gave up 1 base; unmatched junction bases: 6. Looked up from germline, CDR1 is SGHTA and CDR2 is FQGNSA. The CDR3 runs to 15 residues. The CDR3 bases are TGTGCCAGCAGCACCGGGACAGGAGATAACTATGGCTACACCTTC. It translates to CASSTGTGDNYGYTF.

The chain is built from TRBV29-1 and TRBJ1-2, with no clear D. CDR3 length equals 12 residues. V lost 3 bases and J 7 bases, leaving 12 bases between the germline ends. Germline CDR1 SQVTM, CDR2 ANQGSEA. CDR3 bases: TGCAGCGTTGAGGGCTCCCTCCCTGGCTACACCTTC. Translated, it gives CSVEGSLPGYTF.

CDR3 amino acids: CASSFKGMTGGYEQYF. The CDR3 DNA is TGTGCCAGCAGCTTTAAGGGAATGACAGGGGGGTACGAGCAGTACTTC. The chain carries TRBV7-9 and TRBJ2-7; 9 nucleotides agree with TRBD1. The germline gives CDR1 SEHNR, CDR2 FQNEAQ (reference sequence). V lost 3 bases to trimming and J lost 4 bases; unmatched junction nucleotides: 10. The CDR3 covers 16 residues.

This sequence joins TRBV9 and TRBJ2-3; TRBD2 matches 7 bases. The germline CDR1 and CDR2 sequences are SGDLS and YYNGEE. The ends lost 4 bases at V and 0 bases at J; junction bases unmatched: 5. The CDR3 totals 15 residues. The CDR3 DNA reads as TGTGCCAGCAGCCCCATAGCGGGCAGCACAGATACGCAGTATTTT. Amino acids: CASSPIAGSTDTQYF.

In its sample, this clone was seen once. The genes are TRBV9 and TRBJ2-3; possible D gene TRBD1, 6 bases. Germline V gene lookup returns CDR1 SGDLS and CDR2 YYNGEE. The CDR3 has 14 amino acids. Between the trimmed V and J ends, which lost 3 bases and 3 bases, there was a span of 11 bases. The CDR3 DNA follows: TGTGCCAGCAGCGCCCTAGACAGGACAGATACGCAGTATTTT. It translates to CASSALDRTDTQYF.